This passage covers 20 T cell receptor beta chains from one sample sequenced in a study of response to subunit inactivated influenza vaccine. TCRdb re-analysed the RT-PCR reads in MiXCR, keeping a single row per CDR3 protein. The data hold 400,000 to 550,000 distinct CDR3 sequences, with around 25% observed a single time. The source material was CD4+ T cells sorted from PBMCs, sampled about 5 days after vaccination. These receptor sequences come from a man aged 50-60 years who received an inactivated influenza vaccine.

V is TRBV18 and J is TRBJ1-5; unclear D gene. The CDR3 has 14 amino acids. The V and J ends lost 1 base and 3 bases respectively, with 7 bases between them. From germline, CDR1 is KGHSH and CDR2 LQKENI. The CDR3 nucleotides read TGTGCCAGCTCACCACTAGAAGCCAATCAGCCCCAGCATTTT. This gives the protein CASSPLEANQPQHF.

J is TRBJ2-3 and V is TRBV7-6; 13 bases match TRBD2. With V trimmed by 5 bases and J by 5 bases, 10 bases remained unmatched. The CDR3 has 17 residues. Germline V gene lookup returns CDR1 SGHVS and CDR2 FNYEAQ. The DNA for the CDR3 is TGTGCCAGCAGCCCCTTACTAGCGGGAGGGCCCGGAGATACGCAGTATTTT. Protein sequence: CASSPLLAGGPGDTQYF.

The gene calls are TRBV10-3 and TRBJ2-7, with TRBD1 matching 11 bases. Looked up from germline, CDR1 is ENHRY and CDR2 is SYGVKD. The CDR3 runs to 13 residues. The V gene end was trimmed by 7 bases and the J gene end by 3 bases; junction bases not matched to a gene: 2. The CDR3 bases are TGTGCCATCAAGGGACAGGGGGTCTACGAGCAGTACTTC. Its protein product is CAIKGQGVYEQYF.

This clonotype was observed a few times. V usage is TRBV6-2 or TRBV6-3 and J usage is TRBJ2-7; TRBD1 is a possible D gene (5 bases). Per germline, CDR1 MNHEY and CDR2 SVGEGT. Trimming stripped 2 bases from V and 2 bases from J, with 16 bases between. The CDR3 has 16 residues. CDR3 coding DNA: TGTGCCAGCAGTTACAAGGGAAGGACATCTACCTACGAGCAGTACTTC. Protein sequence: CASSYKGRTSTYEQYF.

The chain combines TRBV11-1 with TRBJ2-3; TRBD2 matches 9 bases. The CDR3 totals 18 residues. With 5 bases clipped from V and 1 base from J, the junction kept 13 bases outside the gene matches. The V gene's germline CDR1 is SGHAT and CDR2 FQDESV (reference sequence). This CDR3 reads CASSPHLGLAVGTDTQYF. Written as DNA, the CDR3 is TGTGCCAGCAGCCCACACCTGGGACTAGCAGTGGGCACAGATACGCAGTATTTT.

This clonotype has just a few counts. The V and J genes are TRBV29-1 and TRBJ2-3; D uncertain. The CDR3 is made up of 10 amino acids. V dropped 0 bases and J dropped 8 bases, with 3 bases sitting between them. From germline, CDR1 is SQVTM and CDR2 ANQGSEA. The CDR3 DNA is TGCAGCGTTGAAGAGGGTACGCAGTATTTT. Its protein is CSVEEGTQYF.

This clonotype was seen a few times. V is TRBV6-5 and J is TRBJ2-3, with TRBD1 identical over 7 bases. The CDR3 spans 13 residues. V lost 2 bases and J lost 10; bases outside the gene matches: 6. Germline CDR1 and CDR2: MNHEY and SVGAGI. This chain's CDR3 is CASSYRQGHSQYF. The CDR3 DNA reads as TGTGCCAGCAGTTACCGACAGGGCCATTCGCAGTATTTT.

V is TRBV6-5 and J is TRBJ2-1, with D hard to call. Germline values: CDR1 MNHEY, CDR2 SVGAGI. The CDR3 is made up of 14 amino acids. The germline V and J ends were trimmed by 0 bases and 6 bases, with 9 bases remaining between them. CDR3 nucleotides: TGTGCCAGCAGTTACTCCCCGGCCCGCAATGAGCAGTTCTTC. This gives the protein CASSYSPARNEQFF.

This clonotype appeared a few times. The chain links TRBV6-5 to TRBJ1-6; D remains unclear. The length of the CDR3 is 15 residues. Germline V gene lookup returns CDR1 MNHEY and CDR2 SVGAGI. V gave up 6 bases and J gave up 6 bases, with 15 bases separating them. The CDR3 protein is CASRLDAGINSPLHF. The CDR3 DNA reads TGTGCCAGCAGATTAGATGCGGGTATTAATTCACCCCTCCACTTT.

This clonotype has more than one count but fewer than ten. The chain recombines TRBV15 with TRBJ2-5; D is ambiguous. Germline V lookup: CDR1 LNHNV, CDR2 YYDKDF (reference sequence). CDR3 length: 13 residues. Trimming left V 2 bases short and J 3 bases short, with 7 bases between. The CDR3 is CATSRFPKETQYF. CDR3 in DNA: TGTGCCACCAGCAGATTCCCGAAAGAGACCCAGTACTTC.

In regard to this clonotype: At one boundary the junction diverges from the germline segment, which might be a read error. The V call is TRBV7-9, the J call TRBJ1-4, with D possibly TRBD1 on 6 matching bases. CDR1 is SEHNR, CDR2 FQNEAQ, per germline (reference sequence). This CDR3 is 12 amino acids long. CDR3 sequence (DNA): TGTTCCAGCAGCTTGGGGACAGAAAAACTGTTTTTT. Protein sequence: CSSSLGTEKLFF.

In this sample, this clonotype turned up a few times. The chain has TRBV5-1 and TRBJ2-1; the match to TRBD1 covers 10 bases. The CDR3 extends over 16 amino acids. The V segment lost 1 base and the J segment 4 bases; nucleotides outside the gene matches: 5. The germline V gene has CDR1 SGHRS and CDR2 YFSETQ. The CDR3 reads CASSLMTGGLYNEQFF. As DNA, the CDR3 is TGCGCCAGCAGCTTGATGACAGGGGGCCTGTACAATGAGCAGTTCTTC.

This clonotype was observed a few times. The J gene is TRBJ2-3, the V gene TRBV9; TRBD1 might be the D (6 bases). V was cut by 4 bases and J by 2 bases, with 20 bases left in between. Germline CDR1 SGDLS, CDR2 YYNGEE. The CDR3 spans 17 residues. The CDR3 DNA reads as TGTGCCAGCAGCCCCAGAGGGCGACAGGACATCACAGATACGCAGTATTTT. This sequence encodes CASSPRGRQDITDTQYF.

This clonotype was seen a handful of times. The chain carries TRBV7-9 and TRBJ2-5; possibly TRBD1 for D (6 bases). The germline gives CDR1 SEHNR, CDR2 FQNEAQ (reference sequence). CDR3 size: 13 residues. The V and J ends lost 4 bases and 3 bases respectively, with 9 bases between them. The CDR3 region is CASSWAGEETQYF. CDR3 nucleotide sequence: TGTGCCAGCAGCTGGGCAGGGGAAGAGACCCAGTACTTC.

This clonotype was observed many times. The DNA of the CDR3 is TGCGCCAGCAGCCAAGATCTACGGGTGTCAGGGGCCAACGTCCTGACTTTC. Amino acids: CASSQDLRVSGANVLTF. The V call is TRBV4-3, the J call TRBJ2-6, with unresolved D. The germline CDR1 and CDR2 sequences are LGHNA and YSLEER. The CDR3 consists of 17 residues. Trimming left V 0 bases short and J 4 bases short, with 13 bases between.

CDR3 sequence: CAISPGLAGGLGNEQFF. CDR3 in DNA: TGTGCCATCAGCCCGGGACTAGCGGGAGGTTTGGGGAATGAGCAGTTCTTC. The chain links TRBV10-3 to TRBJ2-1; 15 bases align to TRBD2. Unmatched junction bases numbered 10, after V lost 6 bases and J lost 7 bases. Germline lookup yields CDR1 ENHRY and CDR2 SYGVKD. The CDR3 is 17 amino acids.

This clonotype was counted a few times. V usage is TRBV28 and J usage is TRBJ2-1; the match to TRBD1 covers 8 bases. CDR3 length: 15 residues. Germline V gene data show CDR1 as MDHEN and CDR2 as SYDVKM. V gave up 6 bases and J gave up 8 bases; unmatched junction bases: 12. The DNA for the CDR3 is TGTGCCAGCAGCTCTCATGGACAGGGTCGGGATGAGCAGTTCTTC. This translates into CASSSHGQGRDEQFF.

V is TRBV29-1 and J is TRBJ2-7; 13 nucleotides agree with TRBD2. The CDR3 spans 14 residues. V lost 4 bases to trimming and J lost 3 bases; unmatched junction nucleotides: 3. Germline CDR1 is SQVTM and CDR2 is ANQGSEA. As DNA, the CDR3 is TGCAGCGTTGTAGGGACTAGCGGGAACTACGAGCAGTACTTC. This encodes CSVVGTSGNYEQYF.

This clonotype has a handful of counts. V gene TRBV12-3 or TRBV12-4 combines with J gene TRBJ2-1, with TRBD2 matching 9 bases. J gave up 10 bases and V 7 bases, and 8 bases lay outside the gene matches. The CDR3 is 13 residues long. CDR3 protein: CASIPGTSHEQFF. The CDR3 nucleotides read TGTGCCAGCATCCCCGGGACTAGCCACGAGCAGTTCTTC.

The chain is built from TRBV4-3 and TRBJ2-1; 7 bases are a match to TRBD2. J lost 4 bases, V lost 1 base, and 7 bases had no gene match. Germline-derived CDR1 and CDR2 are LGHNA and YSLEER. The CDR3 extends over 16 amino acids. The CDR3, as DNA: TGCGCCAGCAGCCAAGGCCCTAGCGGAGGATACAATGAGCAGTTCTTC. Protein sequence: CASSQGPSGGYNEQFF.